This T cell receptor (beta chain) was found in a study of identical twins. Study-level points and caveats: The study based its conclusions on cross-sectional statistical analysis and did not follow the same donors.

Trimming removed 6 bases at V and 1 base at J, with 16 bases between. This CDR3 comprises 16 residues. The germline CDR1 and CDR2 sequences are SNHLY and FYNNEI. Worth noting for this clonotype: What it binds is unknown.

After template switching added a universal primer site, the resulting cDNA carried unique molecular identifiers. TCRdb re-analysed the 5' RACE reads in MiXCR, keeping a single row per CDR3 protein. The sample carries 1.5 million to 2 million distinct CDR3 sequences, more than 30% recorded once. The source is a newborn girl in good health. The J gene is TRBJ2-4, the V gene TRBV2; no clear D. Sequencing was done on a sample of cord blood. This CDR3 reads CASSTLQSRAKNIQYF. The CDR3 DNA reads TGTGCCAGCAGCACCCTTCAATCGAGGGCCAAAAACATTCAGTACTTC. Combining the CDR3 with reference TRBV2 and TRBJ2-4 gives the whole variable domain EPEVTQTPSHQVTQMGQEVILRCVPISNHLYFYWYRQILGQKVEFLVSFYNNEISEKSEIFDDQFSVERPDGSNFTLKIRSTKLEDSAMYFCASSTLQSRAKNIQYFGAGTRLSVL.